The clone carrying this TCR beta chain was seen just once. Its specificity is unknown. The assay was immunoSEQ multiplex PCR, and TCRdb's table has in-frame clones only and misses some. The sample lists 95,000 to 100,000 clones, around 90% seen once, with about 12% in the top ten. This entry comes from a study of siplizumab effects on memory and regulatory T cells. The V gene's germline CDR1 is SGHRS and CDR2 YFSETQ. This CDR3 is 15 amino acids long. V lost 4 bases to trimming and J lost 1 base, with 14 bases between them. The study, taken as a whole, reports: Treg origin accounted for an average of roughly 65% of mappable alloreactive CD4+ clones with siplizumab and about 27% in controls.

Input material: non-Treg CD4+ T cells sorted from blood. This chain connects TRBV5-1 to TRBJ2-5, with D uncertain. This receptor was identified in a human donor in good health. The CDR3 spells CASSPLVQFQETQYF. The CDR3, as DNA: TGCGCCAGCAGCCCATTAGTGCAGTTCCAAGAGACCCAGTACTTC.